This section outlines one T cell receptor (beta chain) sequence together with its context. There is no known antigen for this receptor. Base quality data are lacking; no much larger clone is found one base away. The collaborating institutions used their own protocols to collect whole blood in K2EDTA tubes. Collaborator samples were shipped for TCRbeta analysis as frozen whole blood, isolated PBMCs, or DNA extracted from either sample type. These data are taken from a study of blood T cell repertoires in COVID-19 (dated by TCRdb to about 2020). Regarding the complete study: Samples from collaborators originated in the United States, Italy and Spain and spanned both the acute and convalescent phases of COVID-19. The samples were drawn from two sources: the first 160 participants of the ongoing ImmuneRACE study, and some 1,300 subjects contributed by 6 global collaborators. The dataset comprised deeply sampled blood TCRbeta repertoires from subjects exposed to, actively infected with, or recovered from COVID-19. Sample metadata almost always included a de-identified subject ID, COVID-19 status, age in years and sex. The prospective study material was composed of cDNA or gDNA derived from T cells, B-cell-depleted T cells, or PBMCs. HLA class I and class II types, where available, came from metadata supplied by the sample provider rather than from assay-based typing. The repertoires were released in a freely available public database meant as a resource for research on the immune response to SARS-CoV-2.

CDR3 length: 17 amino acids, cysteine to phenylalanine. The retained sequence is limited to the CDR3, 51 bases, with the frame set at the first base. The junction shows trimming of 5 bases on V and 0 bases on J, and the gene matches do not reach 5 bases of it. The immunoSEQ Assay, a bias-controlled multiplex PCR, was used to amplify TCRbeta CDR3 regions from genomic DNA. On the authors' methods: The number of nucleated cells in each sample was estimated by amplification of reference gene primers within the assay. To quantify the absolute abundance of each unique TCRbeta CDR3 rearrangement, sequence reads were collapsed and filtered. For each sample, productive Simpson clonality was calculated by taking the square root of Simpson's diversity index across productive rearrangements. TCRdb's version of the immuneACCESS table is confined to in-frame rearrangements and falls short of the full clone set. An unresolved V gene accounts for under half of the shortfall where checked; the remainder is of unknown origin. From that table come the V and J calls and clone size; the DNA was used to work out D and trimming. The table for this sample lists about 140,000 clones; roughly nine tenths of them were counted only once. Of the sample, about 5% falls within the top ten clones.

The research as a whole found: How much clinical and demographic metadata was included differed by source and by participant, and the metadata was provided uncurated.

This TCR was recovered from a human donor in a cohort sampled during active COVID-19. This chain joins TRBV6-7 to TRBJ2-3; TRBD2 lines up with 13 middle nucleotides. TRBV6-7 is an ORF for which the function is uncertain. Sequencing was done on a sample of peripheral blood. The DNA reads TGTGCCAGCAGTCAGGGACTAGCGGGGAATAGCACAGATACGCAGTATTTT. Its amino acids are CASSQGLAGNSTDTQYF.